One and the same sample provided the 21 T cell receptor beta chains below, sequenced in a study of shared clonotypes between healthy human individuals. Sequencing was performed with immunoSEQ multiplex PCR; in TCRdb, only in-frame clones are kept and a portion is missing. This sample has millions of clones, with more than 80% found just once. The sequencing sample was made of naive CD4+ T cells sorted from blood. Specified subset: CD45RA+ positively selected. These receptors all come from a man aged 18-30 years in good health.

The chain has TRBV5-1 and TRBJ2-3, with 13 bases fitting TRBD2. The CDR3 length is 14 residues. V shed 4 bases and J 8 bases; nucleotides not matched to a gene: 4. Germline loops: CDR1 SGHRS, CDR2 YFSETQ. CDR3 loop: CASSPGLAGLTQYF. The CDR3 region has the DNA TGCGCCAGCAGCCCGGGACTAGCGGGGCTTACGCAGTATTTT.

This CDR3 reads CAISESGTDNTEAFF. The CDR3 region has the DNA TGTGCCATCAGTGAGTCGGGGACCGACAACACTGAAGCTTTCTTT. The chain recombines TRBV10-3 with TRBJ1-1; a weak D match, TRBD1 (5 bases). With 0 bases removed from V and 2 bases from J, the gap between germline ends came to 10 bases. The CDR3 length is 15 residues. Germline loops: CDR1 ENHRY, CDR2 SYGVKD.

CDR3 coding DNA: TGTGCCAGCACCTCCTTGGGGCCTGGAAACACCATATATTTT. Protein product: CASTSLGPGNTIYF. The chain links TRBV6-1 to TRBJ1-3; D might be TRBD1 (5 bases). In germline, CDR1 is MNHNS, CDR2 SASEGT. V lost 7 bases to trimming and J lost 2 bases, with 12 bases between them. CDR3 size: 14 residues.

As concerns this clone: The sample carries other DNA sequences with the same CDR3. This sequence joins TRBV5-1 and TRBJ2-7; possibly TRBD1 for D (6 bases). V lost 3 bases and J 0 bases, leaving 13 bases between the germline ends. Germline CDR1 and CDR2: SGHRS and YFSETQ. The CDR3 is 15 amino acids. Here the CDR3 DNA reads TGCGCCAGCAGCTCCGGAACAGGGCCCTCCTACGAGCAGTACTTC. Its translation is CASSSGTGPSYEQYF.

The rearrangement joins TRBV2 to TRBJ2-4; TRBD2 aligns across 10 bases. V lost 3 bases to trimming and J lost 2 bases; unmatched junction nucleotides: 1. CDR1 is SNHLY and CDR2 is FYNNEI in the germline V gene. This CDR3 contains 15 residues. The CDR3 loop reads CASSETSGSKNIQYF. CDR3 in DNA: TGTGCCAGCAGTGAGACTAGCGGGTCCAAAAACATTCAGTACTTC.

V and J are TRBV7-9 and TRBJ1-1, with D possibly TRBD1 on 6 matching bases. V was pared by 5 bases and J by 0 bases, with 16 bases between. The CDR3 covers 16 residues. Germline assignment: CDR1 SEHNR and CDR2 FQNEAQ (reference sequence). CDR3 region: CASSPHRDGMNTEAFF. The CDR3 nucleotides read TGTGCCAGCAGCCCCCACAGGGACGGGATGAACACTGAAGCTTTCTTT.

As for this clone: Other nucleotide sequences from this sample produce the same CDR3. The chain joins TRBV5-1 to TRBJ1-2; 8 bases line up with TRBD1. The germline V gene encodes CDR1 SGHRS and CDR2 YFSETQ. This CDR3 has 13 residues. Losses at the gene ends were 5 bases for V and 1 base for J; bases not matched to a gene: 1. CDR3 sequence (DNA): TGCGCCAGCAGTACAGGGGGTAACTATGGCTACACCTTC. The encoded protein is CASSTGGNYGYTF.

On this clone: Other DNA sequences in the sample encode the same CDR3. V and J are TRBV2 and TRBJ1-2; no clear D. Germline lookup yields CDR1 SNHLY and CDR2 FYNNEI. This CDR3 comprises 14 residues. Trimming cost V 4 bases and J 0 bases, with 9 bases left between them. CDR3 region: CASSVQPTNYGYTF. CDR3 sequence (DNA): TGTGCCAGCAGTGTACAACCGACTAACTATGGCTACACCTTC.

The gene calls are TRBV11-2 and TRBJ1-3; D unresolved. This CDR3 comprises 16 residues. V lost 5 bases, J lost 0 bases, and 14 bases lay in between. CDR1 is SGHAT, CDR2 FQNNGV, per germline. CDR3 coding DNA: TGTGCCAGCAGCCCCCGCGGGTGGGGCTCTGGAAACACCATATATTTT. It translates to CASSPRGWGSGNTIYF.

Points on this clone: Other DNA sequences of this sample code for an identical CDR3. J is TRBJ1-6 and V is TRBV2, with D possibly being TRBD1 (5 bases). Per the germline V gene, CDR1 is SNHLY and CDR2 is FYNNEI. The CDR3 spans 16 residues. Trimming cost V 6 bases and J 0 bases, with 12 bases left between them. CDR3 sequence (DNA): TGTGCCAGCAGAGGGACGGAGAGCTCCTATAATTCACCCCTCCACTTT. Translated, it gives CASRGTESSYNSPLHF.

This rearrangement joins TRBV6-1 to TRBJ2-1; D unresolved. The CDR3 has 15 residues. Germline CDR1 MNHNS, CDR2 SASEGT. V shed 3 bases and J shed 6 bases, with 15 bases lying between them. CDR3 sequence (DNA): TGTGCCAGCAGTGAGGCTCCCAGGATGGGCAATGAGCAGTTCTTC. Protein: CASSEAPRMGNEQFF.

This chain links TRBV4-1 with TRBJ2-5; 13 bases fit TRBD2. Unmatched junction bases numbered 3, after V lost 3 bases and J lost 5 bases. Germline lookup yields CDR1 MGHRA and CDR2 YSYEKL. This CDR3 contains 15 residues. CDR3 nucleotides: TGCGCCAGCAGCCAGGGACTAGCGGGGACGGAGACCCAGTACTTC. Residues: CASSQGLAGTETQYF.

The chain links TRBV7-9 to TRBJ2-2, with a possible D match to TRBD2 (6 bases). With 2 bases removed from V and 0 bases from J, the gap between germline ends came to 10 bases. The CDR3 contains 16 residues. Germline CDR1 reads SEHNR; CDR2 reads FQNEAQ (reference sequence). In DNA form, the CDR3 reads TGTGCCAGCAGCTTACGGCGGGGTACGAACACCGGGGAGCTGTTTTTT. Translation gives CASSLRRGTNTGELFF.

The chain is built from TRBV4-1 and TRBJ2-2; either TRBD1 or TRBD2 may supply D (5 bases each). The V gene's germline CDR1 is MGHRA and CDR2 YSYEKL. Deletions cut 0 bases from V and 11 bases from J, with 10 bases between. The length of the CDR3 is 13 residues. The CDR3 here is CASSQDEGRELFF. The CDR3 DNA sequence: TGCGCCAGCAGCCAAGATGAGGGACGAGAGCTGTTTTTT.

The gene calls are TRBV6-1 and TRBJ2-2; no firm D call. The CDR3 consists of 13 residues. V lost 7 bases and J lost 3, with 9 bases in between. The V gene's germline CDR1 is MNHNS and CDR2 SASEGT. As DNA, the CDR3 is TGTGCCAGCAATGGGTACTACACCGGGGAGCTGTTTTTT. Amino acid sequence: CASNGYYTGELFF.

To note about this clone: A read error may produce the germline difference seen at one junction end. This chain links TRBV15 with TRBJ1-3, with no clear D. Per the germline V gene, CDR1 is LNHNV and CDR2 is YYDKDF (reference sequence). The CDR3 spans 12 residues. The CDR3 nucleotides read TGTGCCACCAGCGGAGAAGGTCGCGCCATATATTTT. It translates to CATSGEGRAIYF.

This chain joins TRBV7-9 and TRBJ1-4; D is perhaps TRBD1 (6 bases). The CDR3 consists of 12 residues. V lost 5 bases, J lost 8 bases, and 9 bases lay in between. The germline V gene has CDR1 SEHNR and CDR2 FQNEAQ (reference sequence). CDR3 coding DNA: TGTGCCAGCAGCCCCCAGGGGGAAAAACTGTTTTTT. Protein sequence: CASSPQGEKLFF.

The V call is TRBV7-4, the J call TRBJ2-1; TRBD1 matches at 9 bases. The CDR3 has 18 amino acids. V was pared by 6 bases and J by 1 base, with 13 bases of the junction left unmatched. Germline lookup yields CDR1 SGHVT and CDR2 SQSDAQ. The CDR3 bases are TGTGCCAGCAGATGGGGCCTAACAGGGGGCGAATCCTACAATGAGCAGTTCTTC. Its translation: CASRWGLTGGESYNEQFF.

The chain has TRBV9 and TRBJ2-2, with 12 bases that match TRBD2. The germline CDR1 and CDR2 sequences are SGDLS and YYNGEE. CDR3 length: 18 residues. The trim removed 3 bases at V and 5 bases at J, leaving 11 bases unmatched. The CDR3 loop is CASSGSGLAGKATGELFF. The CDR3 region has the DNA TGTGCCAGCAGCGGTTCCGGACTAGCGGGAAAGGCAACCGGGGAGCTGTTTTTT.

The CDR3 loop reads CASSEGASYNSPLHF. For the CDR3, the DNA is TGTGCCAGCAGTGAAGGGGCCTCCTATAATTCACCCCTCCACTTT. V and J are TRBV6-1 and TRBJ1-6, with no clear D. The CDR3 totals 15 residues. Per the germline V gene, CDR1 is MNHNS and CDR2 is SASEGT. Trimming removed 1 base from V and 0 bases from J, with 4 bases in between.

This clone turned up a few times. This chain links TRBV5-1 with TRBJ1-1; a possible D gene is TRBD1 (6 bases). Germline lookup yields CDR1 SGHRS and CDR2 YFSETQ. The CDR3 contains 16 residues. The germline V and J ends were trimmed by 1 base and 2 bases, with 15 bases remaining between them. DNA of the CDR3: TGCGCCAGCAGCTTGAGGGGGGCCGGGGGAAACACTGAAGCTTTCTTT. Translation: CASSLRGAGGNTEAFF.